This is a list of T cell receptor beta chains from one sample in a study of identifying expanded T cells in peripheral blood. Clones were read by immunoSEQ multiplex PCR, and TCRdb kept only the in-frame ones, dropping some. The sample carries about 100,000 clones, over 80% recorded once. Material for sequencing was blood. These receptors came from a person aged 18 to 69 in good health. The CDR3 runs from the conserved cysteine through the conserved F or W. D genes are given only for firm matches. Clone size is given for some rows only: seen once, a few or many times, or a class if the clone is expanded.

v_call	j_call	d_call	clone_size	cdr3_aa	cdr3_nt
TRBV10-2	TRBJ2-7	TRBD1	NA	CASSSTDRGQYEQYF	TGCGCCAGCAGTTCTACGGACAGGGGGCAATACGAGCAGTACTTC
TRBV7-2	TRBJ1-5	NA	NA	CASSSLGPGSNQPQHF	TGTGCCAGCAGCTCGTTGGGGCCGGGGAGCAATCAGCCCCAGCATTTT
TRBV9	TRBJ1-4	TRBD1	NA	CASSASGTGIDEKLFF	TGTGCCAGCAGCGCCTCCGGGACAGGGATCGATGAAAAACTGTTTTTT
TRBV6-6	TRBJ1-2	TRBD1	NA	CASIGWDSNYGYTF	TGTGCCAGCATAGGGTGGGACAGTAACTATGGCTACACCTTC
TRBV7-9	TRBJ1-5	TRBD1	NA	CASSTTGDSNQPQHF	TGTGCCAGCAGCACCACAGGGGACAGCAATCAGCCCCAGCATTTT
TRBV5-6	TRBJ2-7	TRBD2	NA	CASSARGAGVFEQYF	TGTGCCAGCAGCGCCAGGGGAGCGGGAGTCTTCGAGCAGTACTTC
TRBV4-1	TRBJ2-5	TRBD2	NA	CASSQGLALGKETQYF	TGCGCCAGCAGCCAAGGACTAGCTTTAGGGAAAGAGACCCAGTACTTC
TRBV5-4	TRBJ2-1	NA	NA	CASSLEDNEQFF	TGTGCCAGCAGCTTGGAAGACAATGAGCAGTTCTTC
TRBV6-5	TRBJ2-7	TRBD1	NA	CASSYSPGQSSYEQYF	TGTGCCAGCAGTTACTCCCCGGGACAGAGCTCCTACGAGCAGTACTTC
TRBV19	TRBJ1-1	NA	NA	CASISNTEAFF	TGTGCCAGTATTTCGAACACTGAAGCTTTCTTT
TRBV12-5	TRBJ1-2	NA	NA	CASALGTDYGYTF	TGTGCTAGTGCCCTTGGGACGGATTATGGCTACACCTTC
TRBV4-3	TRBJ1-6	NA	once	CASSQAESQVSPLHF	TGCGCCAGCAGCCAAGCGGAATCTCAAGTTTCACCCCTCCACTTT
TRBV27	TRBJ1-1	NA	NA	CAILPLTEPNTEAFF	TGTGCCATCCTGCCCCTGACAGAACCGAACACTGAAGCTTTCTTT
TRBV5-4	TRBJ2-1	NA	NA	CASSLATLSSSYNEQFF	TGTGCCAGCAGCTTGGCGACCTTGAGCAGCTCCTACAATGAGCAGTTCTTC
TRBV5-1	TRBJ1-1	NA	NA	CASSLGEGVNTEAFF	TGCGCCAGCAGCTTGGGTGAAGGGGTGAACACTGAAGCTTTCTTT
TRBV18	TRBJ2-7	TRBD2	NA	CASSLGLGYEQYF	TGTGCCAGCTCACTGGGACTAGGCTACGAGCAGTACTTC
TRBV19	TRBJ2-4	TRBD1	NA	CASSMYETGGNIQYF	TGTGCCAGTAGTATGTACGAGACAGGGGGTAACATTCAGTACTTC
TRBV2	TRBJ1-2	NA	NA	CASSEARESGYTF	TGTGCCAGCAGTGAAGCCAGGGAATCTGGCTACACCTTC
TRBV29-1	TRBJ1-1	NA	NA	CSVEWSGQGEAFF	TGCAGCGTTGAATGGTCAGGGCAGGGTGAAGCTTTCTTT
TRBV9	TRBJ1-2	NA	NA	CASSVAYYDRGGGYTF	TGTGCCAGCAGCGTAGCTTATTATGATAGGGGTGGTGGCTACACCTTC
TRBV29-1	TRBJ2-1	NA	NA	CSVSKDEQFF	TGCAGCGTTAGCAAGGATGAGCAGTTCTTC
TRBV19	TRBJ1-3	NA	NA	CASSDRDFGNTIYF	TGTGCCAGTAGTGACCGGGACTTTGGAAACACCATATATTTT
TRBV6-5	TRBJ1-1	TRBD1	NA	CASIMTGTTEAFF	TGTGCCAGCATAATGACAGGGACCACTGAAGCTTTCTTT
TRBV29-1	TRBJ1-1	NA	NA	CSAQQGLNTEAFF	TGCAGCGCCCAACAGGGTTTGAACACTGAAGCTTTCTTT
TRBV6-6	TRBJ2-6	NA	NA	CASSRGQFGANVLTF	TGTGCCAGCAGCCGAGGACAGTTTGGGGCCAACGTCCTGACTTTC
TRBV5-4	TRBJ1-6	NA	few	CASSLDLQGRSPLHF	TGTGCCAGCAGCTTGGATCTGCAGGGGCGTTCACCCCTCCACTTT
TRBV19	TRBJ1-1	NA	NA	CASSIDKGWATEAFF	TGTGCCAGTAGTATAGATAAGGGTTGGGCCACTGAAGCTTTCTTT
TRBV9	TRBJ2-2	NA	NA	CASKGLTGELFF	TGTGCCAGCAAGGGGCTGACCGGGGAGCTGTTTTTT
TRBV6-6	TRBJ2-7	NA	NA	CASSYSIGDYEQYF	TGTGCCAGCAGTTACTCGATAGGGGACTACGAGCAGTACTTC
TRBV30	TRBJ1-3	NA	many	CAWTGTGGNTIYF	TGTGCCTGGACGGGGACTGGCGGAAACACCATATATTTT
TRBV7-9	TRBJ1-2	NA	NA	CASSLAAYYGYTF	TGTGCCAGCAGCTTAGCAGCCTACTATGGCTACACCTTC
TRBV9	TRBJ2-3	TRBD2	NA	CASSSGGLEDTQYF	TGTGCCAGCAGCAGCGGGGGGTTGGAAGATACGCAGTATTTT
TRBV25-1	TRBJ2-5	TRBD2	NA	CASSGSGAGQETQYF	TGTGCCAGCAGTGGTAGCGGGGCGGGGCAAGAGACCCAGTACTTC
TRBV30	TRBJ2-1	NA	NA	CAWSREHHSYNEQFF	TGTGCCTGGTCAAGGGAACACCACTCCTACAATGAGCAGTTCTTC
TRBV7-9	TRBJ2-3	TRBD1	NA	CASSLRQGVSDTQYF	TGTGCCAGCAGCCTCAGGCAGGGGGTTTCAGATACGCAGTATTTT
TRBV6-5	TRBJ2-1	TRBD2	NA	CASRTGLVQFDEQFF	TGTGCCAGCAGGACGGGACTAGTGCAGTTCGATGAGCAGTTCTTC
TRBV7-9	TRBJ1-2	NA	once	CASSLVSRTNYGYTF	TGTGCCAGCAGCTTAGTATCCAGAACTAACTATGGCTACACCTTC
TRBV5-6	TRBJ2-2	TRBD1	NA	CASSLLGQGSAGELFF	TGTGCCAGCAGCTTGCTGGGACAGGGGAGCGCCGGGGAGCTGTTTTTT
TRBV13	TRBJ1-2	NA	few	CASADRAGANYGYTF	TGCGCCAGCGCCGATCGGGCAGGGGCTAACTATGGCTACACCTTC
TRBV9	TRBJ2-2	TRBD1	NA	CASSVGGTGAGELFF	TGTGCCAGCAGCGTAGGTGGGACAGGGGCCGGGGAGCTGTTTTTT
TRBV25-1	TRBJ1-4	NA	few	CASREGVLEKLFF	TGTGCCAGCCGTGAGGGAGTCCTTGAAAAACTGTTTTTT
TRBV14	TRBJ2-3	NA	NA	CASSQGSTGRTDTQYF	TGTGCCAGCAGCCAAGGATCCACAGGGCGCACAGATACGCAGTATTTT
TRBV14	TRBJ1-2	NA	NA	CASSPLGRGSEGYTF	TGTGCCAGCAGCCCCCTTGGCAGGGGCTCCGAGGGCTACACCTTC